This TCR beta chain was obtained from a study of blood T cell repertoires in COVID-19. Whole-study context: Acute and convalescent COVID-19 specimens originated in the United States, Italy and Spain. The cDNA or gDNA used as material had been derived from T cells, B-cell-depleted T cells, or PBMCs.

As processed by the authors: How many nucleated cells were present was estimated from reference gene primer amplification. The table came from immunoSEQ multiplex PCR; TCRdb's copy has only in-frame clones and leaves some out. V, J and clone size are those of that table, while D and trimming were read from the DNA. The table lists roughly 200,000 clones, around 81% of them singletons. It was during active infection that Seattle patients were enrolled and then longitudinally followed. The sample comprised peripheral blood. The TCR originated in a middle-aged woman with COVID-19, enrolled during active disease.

CDR3 sequence reads: CASSFRTSGSLGEQYF. DNA of the CDR3: TGTGCCAGCAGTTTCCGGACTAGCGGGAGTTTGGGCGAGCAGTACTTC. The chain couples TRBV28 to TRBJ2-7; TRBD2 agrees at 13 bases. There are 16 residues in the CDR3. Germline loops: CDR1 MDHEN, CDR2 SYDVKM. With V trimmed by 3 bases and J by 6 bases, 8 bases remained unmatched.